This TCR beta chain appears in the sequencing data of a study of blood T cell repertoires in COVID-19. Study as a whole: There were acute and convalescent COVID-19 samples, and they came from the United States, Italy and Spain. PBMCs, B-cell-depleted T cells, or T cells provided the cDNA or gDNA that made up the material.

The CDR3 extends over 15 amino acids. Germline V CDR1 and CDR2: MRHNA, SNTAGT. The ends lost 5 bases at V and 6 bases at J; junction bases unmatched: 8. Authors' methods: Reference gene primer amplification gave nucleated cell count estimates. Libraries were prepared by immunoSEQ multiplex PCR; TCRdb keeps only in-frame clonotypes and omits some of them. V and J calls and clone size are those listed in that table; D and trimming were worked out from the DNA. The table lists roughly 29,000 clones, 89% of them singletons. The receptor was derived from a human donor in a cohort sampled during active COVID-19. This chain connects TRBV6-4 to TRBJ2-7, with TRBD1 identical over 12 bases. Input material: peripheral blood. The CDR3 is CASSPGTGGPGEQYF. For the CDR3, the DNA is TGTGCCAGCAGTCCCGGGACAGGGGGCCCCGGCGAGCAGTACTTC.